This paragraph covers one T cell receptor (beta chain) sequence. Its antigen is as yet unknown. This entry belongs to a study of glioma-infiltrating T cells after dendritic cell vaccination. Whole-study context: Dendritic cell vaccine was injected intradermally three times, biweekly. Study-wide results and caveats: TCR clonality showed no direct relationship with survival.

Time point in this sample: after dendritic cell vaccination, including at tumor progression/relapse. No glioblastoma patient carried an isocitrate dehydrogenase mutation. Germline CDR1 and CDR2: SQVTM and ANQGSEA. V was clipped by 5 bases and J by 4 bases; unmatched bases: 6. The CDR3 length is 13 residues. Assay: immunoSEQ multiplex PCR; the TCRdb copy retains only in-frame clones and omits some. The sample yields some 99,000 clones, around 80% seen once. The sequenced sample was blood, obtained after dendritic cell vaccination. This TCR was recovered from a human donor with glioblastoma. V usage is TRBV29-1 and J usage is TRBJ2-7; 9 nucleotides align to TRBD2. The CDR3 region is CSVHASGAYEQYF. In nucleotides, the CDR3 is TGCAGCGTTCATGCTAGCGGGGCTTACGAGCAGTACTTC.